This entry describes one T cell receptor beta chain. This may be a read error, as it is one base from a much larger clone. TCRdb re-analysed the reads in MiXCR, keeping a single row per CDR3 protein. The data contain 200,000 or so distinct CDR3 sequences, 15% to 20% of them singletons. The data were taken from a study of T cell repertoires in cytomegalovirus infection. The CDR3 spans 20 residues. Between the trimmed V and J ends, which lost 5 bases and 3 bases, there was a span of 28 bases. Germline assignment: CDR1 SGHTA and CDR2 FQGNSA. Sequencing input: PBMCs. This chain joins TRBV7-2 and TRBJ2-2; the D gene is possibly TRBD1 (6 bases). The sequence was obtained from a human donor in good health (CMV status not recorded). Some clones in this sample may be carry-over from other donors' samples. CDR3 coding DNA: TGTGCCAGCAGCCTACTCCTAGGGGGAGTATCTTTGGGAGACACCGGGGAGCTGTTTTTT. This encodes CASSLLLGGVSLGDTGELFF. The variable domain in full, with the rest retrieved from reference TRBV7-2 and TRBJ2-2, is GAGVSQSPSNKVTEKGKDVELRCDPISGHTALYWYRQSLGQGLEFLIYFQGNSAPDKSGLPSDRFSAERTGGSVSTLTIQRTQQEDSAVYLCASSLLLGGVSLGDTGELFFGEGSRLTVL.